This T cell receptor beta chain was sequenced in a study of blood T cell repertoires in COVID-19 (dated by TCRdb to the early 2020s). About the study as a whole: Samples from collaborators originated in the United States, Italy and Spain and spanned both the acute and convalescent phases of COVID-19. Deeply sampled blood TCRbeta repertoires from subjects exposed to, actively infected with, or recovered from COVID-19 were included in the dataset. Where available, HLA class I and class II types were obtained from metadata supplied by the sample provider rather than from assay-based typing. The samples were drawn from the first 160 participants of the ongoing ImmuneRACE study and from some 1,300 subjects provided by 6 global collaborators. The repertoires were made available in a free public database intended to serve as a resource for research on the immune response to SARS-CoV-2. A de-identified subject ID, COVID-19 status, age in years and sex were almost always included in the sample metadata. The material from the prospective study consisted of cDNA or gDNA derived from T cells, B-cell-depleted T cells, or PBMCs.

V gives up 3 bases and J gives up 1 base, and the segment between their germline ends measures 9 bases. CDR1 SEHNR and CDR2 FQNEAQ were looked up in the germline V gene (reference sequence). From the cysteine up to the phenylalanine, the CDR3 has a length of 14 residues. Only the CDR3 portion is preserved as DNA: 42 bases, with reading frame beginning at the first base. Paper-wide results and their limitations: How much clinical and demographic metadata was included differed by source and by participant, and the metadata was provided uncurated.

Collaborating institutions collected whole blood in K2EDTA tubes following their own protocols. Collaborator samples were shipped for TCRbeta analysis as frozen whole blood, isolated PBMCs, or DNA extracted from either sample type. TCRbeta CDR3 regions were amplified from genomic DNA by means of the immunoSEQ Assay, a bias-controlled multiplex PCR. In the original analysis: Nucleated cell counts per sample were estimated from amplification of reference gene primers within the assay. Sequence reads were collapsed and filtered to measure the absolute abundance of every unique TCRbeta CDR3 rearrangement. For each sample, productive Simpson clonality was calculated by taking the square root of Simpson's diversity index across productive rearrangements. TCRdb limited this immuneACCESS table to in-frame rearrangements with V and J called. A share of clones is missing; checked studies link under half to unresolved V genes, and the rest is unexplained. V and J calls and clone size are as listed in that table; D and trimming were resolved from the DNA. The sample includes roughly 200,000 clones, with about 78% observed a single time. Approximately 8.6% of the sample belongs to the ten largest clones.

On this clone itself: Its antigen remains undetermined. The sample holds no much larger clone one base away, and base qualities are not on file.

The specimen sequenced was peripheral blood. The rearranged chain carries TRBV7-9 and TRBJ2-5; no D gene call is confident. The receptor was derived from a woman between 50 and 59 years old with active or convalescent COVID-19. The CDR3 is CASSFALLQETQYF. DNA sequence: TGTGCCAGCAGCTTTGCACTCCTCCAAGAGACCCAGTACTTC.